This T cell receptor (beta chain) was sequenced during a study of OX40 agonist ivuxolimab in advanced cancers. For the study at large: Partial responses were achieved by three patients, of whom one had hepatocellular carcinoma and two had cutaneous melanoma.

People who had autoimmune disease history or systemic immunosuppression were excluded. The data were produced by immunoSEQ multiplex PCR, yet TCRdb's version contains in-frame clones alone and is incomplete. The repertoire has roughly 42,000 clones, around 92% of them found once; the top ten carry about 15%. This receptor was obtained from an adult with an advanced solid tumor such as melanoma, head and neck, liver or kidney cancer. The sample consisted of CD4+ or CD8+ T cells sorted from blood, taken in a trial of the OX40 agonist ivuxolimab.

For the CDR3, the DNA is TGTGCCAGCTCGGGGGCGCTGACCTACGAGCAGTACTTC. Translating it yields CASSGALTYEQYF. V and J are TRBV6-1 and TRBJ2-7; D is tentatively TRBD1 or TRBD2 (6 bases each). The V gene lost 8 bases and the J gene lost 2 bases, with 13 bases spanning the gap. This CDR3 is built from 13 residues. Germline-derived CDR1 and CDR2 are MNHNS and SASEGT.